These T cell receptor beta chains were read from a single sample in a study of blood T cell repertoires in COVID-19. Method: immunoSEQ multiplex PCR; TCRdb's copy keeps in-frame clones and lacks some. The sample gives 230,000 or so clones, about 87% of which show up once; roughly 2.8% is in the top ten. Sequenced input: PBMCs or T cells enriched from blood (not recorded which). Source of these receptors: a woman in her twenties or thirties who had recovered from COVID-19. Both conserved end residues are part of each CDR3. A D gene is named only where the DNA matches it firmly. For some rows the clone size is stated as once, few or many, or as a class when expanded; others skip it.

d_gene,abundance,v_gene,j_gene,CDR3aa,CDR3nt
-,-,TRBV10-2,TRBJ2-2,CASSAGDTGELFF,TGCGCCAGCAGTGCAGGGGACACCGGGGAGCTGTTTTTT
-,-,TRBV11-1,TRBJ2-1,CASSSHRGYEQFF,TGTGCCAGCAGCTCTCATAGGGGGTATGAGCAGTTCTTC
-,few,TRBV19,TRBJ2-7,CASSGQNTPSYEQYF,TGTGCCAGTAGTGGGCAGAACACACCTTCCTACGAGCAGTACTTC
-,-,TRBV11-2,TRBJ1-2,CASSLGTLRDKVSGYTF,TGTGCCAGCAGCTTAGGTACACTCCGGGACAAAGTAAGCGGCTACACCTTC
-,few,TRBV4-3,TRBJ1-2,CASSQGGQGDNYGYTF,TGCGCCAGCAGCCAGGGAGGGCAGGGCGATAACTATGGCTACACCTTC
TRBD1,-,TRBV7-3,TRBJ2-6,CASSLRTGHTGANVLTF,TGTGCCAGCAGCTTAAGGACAGGGCATACTGGGGCCAACGTCCTGACTTTC
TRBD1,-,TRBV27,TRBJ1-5,CASSFSFTGGARPQHF,TGTGCCAGCAGCTTTTCTTTCACAGGGGGAGCGCGGCCCCAGCATTTT
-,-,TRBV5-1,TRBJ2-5,CASSPPQGVKETQYF,TGCGCCAGCAGCCCCCCCCAGGGCGTAAAAGAGACCCAGTACTTC
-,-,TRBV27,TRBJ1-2,CASSLTNTGISGYTF,TGTGCCAGCAGTTTAACCAATACAGGGATAAGTGGCTACACCTTC
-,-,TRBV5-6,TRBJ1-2,CASSLAPRSNYGYTF,TGTGCCAGCAGCTTGGCCCCCAGGTCTAACTATGGCTACACCTTC
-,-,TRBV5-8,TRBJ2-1,CASRLSGTQYNEQFF,TGTGCCAGCAGACTGAGCGGTACTCAATACAATGAGCAGTTCTTC
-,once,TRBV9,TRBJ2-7,CASSVDAGPGYEQYF,TGTGCCAGCAGCGTAGATGCAGGGCCCGGCTACGAGCAGTACTTC
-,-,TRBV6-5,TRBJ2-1,CASSTLGNEQFF,TGTGCCAGCAGCACACTAGGGAATGAGCAGTTCTTC
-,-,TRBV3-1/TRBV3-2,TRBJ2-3,CASSPQNSPKFTDTQYF,TGTGCCAGCAGCCCACAGAACAGTCCTAAGTTCACAGATACGCAGTATTTT
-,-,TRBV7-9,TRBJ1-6,CASSLSDSSYNSPLHF,TGTGCCAGCAGTTTATCAGACAGCTCCTATAATTCACCCCTCCACTTT
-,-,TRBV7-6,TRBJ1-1,CASSFRLFMNTEAFF,TGTGCCAGCAGCTTCAGACTATTTATGAACACTGAAGCTTTCTTT